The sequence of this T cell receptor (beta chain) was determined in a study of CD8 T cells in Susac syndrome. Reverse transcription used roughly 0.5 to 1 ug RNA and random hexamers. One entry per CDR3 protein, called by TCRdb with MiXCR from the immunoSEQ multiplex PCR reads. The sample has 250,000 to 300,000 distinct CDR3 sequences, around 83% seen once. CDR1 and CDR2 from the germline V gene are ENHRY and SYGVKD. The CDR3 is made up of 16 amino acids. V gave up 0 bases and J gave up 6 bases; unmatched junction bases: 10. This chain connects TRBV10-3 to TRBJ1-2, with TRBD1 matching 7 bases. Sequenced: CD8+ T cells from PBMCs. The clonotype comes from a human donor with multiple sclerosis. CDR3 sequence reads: CAISESTPPGGNGYTF. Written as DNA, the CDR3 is TGTGCCATCAGTGAGTCGACACCGCCAGGGGGTAATGGCTACACCTTC.